This T cell receptor (beta chain) was identified during a study of T-cell reconstitution after alpha-beta-depleted transplantation in children. Study outcomes and limitations: It was newly produced T cells that mostly accounted for T-cell counts and diversity one year after transplant. Where some patients showed high TCRbeta diversity at day 60, it came from recipient T cells and thymic progenitors that had survived. Several hundred expanded graft clones reportedly gave rise to the alpha-beta T cells present about two months after transplant.

Unique molecular identifiers tagged the TCRbeta library. TCRdb itself ran the PCR reads through MiXCR, one entry per CDR3 protein. The data contain 600,000 to 800,000 distinct CDR3 sequences, under 15% of them seen just once; the ten biggest clones take up 0.79%. Germline lookup yields CDR1 SEHNR and CDR2 FQNEAQ (reference sequence). V shed 3 bases and J 9 bases; nucleotides not matched to a gene: 7. The length of the CDR3 is 14 residues. This clonotype has ten or more counts. The antigen is unknown. Specimen: PBMCs, collected before TCRalphabeta/CD19-depleted stem cell transplant. This sequence joins TRBV7-9 and TRBJ2-1, with 8 bases fitting TRBD2. The clonotype was recovered from a girl aged 2-10 years with congenital amegakaryocytic thrombocytopenia, due to receive a stem cell transplant. In nucleotides, the CDR3 is TGTGCCAGCAGCTTGAGCGGGAGCGTTAGTGAGCAGTTCTTC. It specifies CASSLSGSVSEQFF.